One T cell receptor (beta chain) is described in this entry. The authors reverse transcribed 0.5 to 1 ug RNA with random hexamers. TCRdb fed the immunoSEQ multiplex PCR reads into MiXCR, producing one record per CDR3 protein. The sample lists approximately 190,000 distinct CDR3 sequences, roughly 96% occurring once. V was shortened by 5 bases and J by 0 bases, with 11 bases between the two germline ends. CDR3 size: 15 residues. The data stem from a study of CD8 T cells in Susac syndrome. TEMRA cells were enriched by FACS, while CD8+ and CD4+ T cells were obtained through a negative isolation that was performed magnetically.

This TCR came from a human donor with multiple sclerosis. The J gene is TRBJ2-1, the V gene TRBV12-3 or TRBV12-4; D gene unclear. Sequencing input: CD4+ T cells from PBMCs. The CDR3 protein is CASSPRSSSYNEQFF. The CDR3 DNA follows: TGTGCCAGCAGTCCACGATCAAGCTCCTACAATGAGCAGTTCTTC.